The 12 T cell receptor beta chains listed next were all sequenced from one sample in a study of cytomegalovirus exposure and HLA in healthy donors listed by TCRdb under 2017. The library was obtained by the immunoSEQ multiplex PCR assay. For the multiplex PCR, a mixture combining 60 forward primers for TCR Vbeta segments and 13 reverse primers for TCR Jbeta segments was used. The table was pulled from immuneACCESS by TCRdb, which kept in-frame rearrangements only. Such tables lose some clones; where checked, under half of the loss comes from unresolved V genes, and the rest has no known cause. Here the sample has around 140,000 clones; about 74% occur a single time. The ten top clones hold under 8.5% of the sample. Sample: PBMCs. The receptors derive from a male donor in good health and CMV-seronegative.

This rearrangement joins TRBV27 to TRBJ2-6, with a weak D call TRBD2 (5 bases). V was cut by 1 base and J by 4 bases, with 11 bases left in between. CDR1 and CDR2 from the germline V gene are MNHEY and SMNVEV (reference sequence). The CDR3 is 16 residues long. CDR3: CASSLFPGGGANVLTF. CDR3 DNA sequence: TGTGCCAGCAGTTTATTTCCCGGAGGCGGGGCCAACGTCCTGACTTTC.

The V and J genes are TRBV4-1 and TRBJ2-5; D unclear. The DNA end lines up better with TRBJ2-7; the J call may be wrong. The V gene's germline CDR1 is MGHRA and CDR2 YSYEKL. This CDR3 comprises 13 residues. The CDR3 is CASSLVEDREQYF. The DNA of the CDR3 is TGCGCCAGCAGCCTGGTAGAAGATCGCGAGCAGTACTTC.

This clone was seen a handful of times. The V call is TRBV19, the J call TRBJ1-3, with no clear D. Trimming left V 5 bases short and J 0 bases short, with 5 bases between. The length of the CDR3 is 13 residues. The germline CDR1 and CDR2 sequences are LNHDA and SQIVND (reference sequence). CDR3 sequence: CASSLLSGNTIYF. DNA of the CDR3: TGTGCCAGTAGTCTCCTCTCTGGAAACACCATATATTTT.

This clone was seen just once. The rearrangement uses TRBV5-1 and TRBJ2-3; 14 bases match TRBD2. J was trimmed by 5 bases and V by 4 bases; bases with no gene match: 9. The CDR3 contains 17 residues. Germline V gene lookup returns CDR1 SGHRS and CDR2 YFSETQ. The DNA for the CDR3 is TGCGCCAGCAGCCCGAGGGGACTAGCGGGAGTGGGAGATACGCAGTATTTT. Encoded protein: CASSPRGLAGVGDTQYF.

The J gene is TRBJ1-1, the V gene TRBV18, with 8 bases fitting TRBD1. The CDR3 loop spans 15 amino acids. Trimming cost V 6 bases and J 1 base; bases outside gene matches: 7. Per germline, CDR1 KGHSH and CDR2 LQKENI. CDR3 amino acids: CASSPMTGANTEAFF. The CDR3, as DNA: TGTGCCAGCTCGCCGATGACAGGGGCGAACACTGAAGCTTTCTTT. Using reference TRBV18 and TRBJ1-1 for the parts outside the CDR3, the full variable domain is NAGVMQNPRHLVRRRGQEARLRCSPMKGHSHVYWYRQLPEEGLKFMVYLQKENIIDESGMPKERFSAEFPKEGPSILRIQQVVRGDSAAYFCASSPMTGANTEAFFGQGTRLTVV.

This clone occurred a few times. The V call is TRBV15, the J call TRBJ1-5; tentatively, D is TRBD1 (5 bases). Germline lookup yields CDR1 LNHNV and CDR2 YYDKDF (reference sequence). V lost 1 base, J lost 3 bases, and 7 bases lay in between. The CDR3 is made up of 14 amino acids. This CDR3 is CATSRGQSNQPQHF. In DNA form, the CDR3 reads TGTGCCACCAGCAGAGGACAGTCCAATCAGCCCCAGCATTTT.

The chain links TRBV15 to TRBJ2-7; 10 bases fit TRBD1. The CDR3 loop spans 16 amino acids. Germline V gene lookup returns CDR1 LNHNV and CDR2 YYDKDF (reference sequence). Unmatched junction bases numbered 11, after V lost 5 bases and J lost 4 bases. Here the CDR3 DNA reads TGTGCCACCAGCGGAAAACGGGACAGGGGTACATACGAGCAGTACTTC. It yields the protein CATSGKRDRGTYEQYF. The entire variable domain, with the rest obtained from reference TRBV15 and TRBJ2-7, is as follows: DAMVIQNPRYQVTQFGKPVTLSCSQTLNHNVMYWYQQKSSQAPKLLFHYYDKDFNNEADTPDNFQSRRPNTSFCFLDIRSPGLGDTAMYLCATSGKRDRGTYEQYFGPGTRLTVT.

V usage is TRBV27 and J usage is TRBJ2-2, with 12 nucleotides matching TRBD2. The germline CDR1 and CDR2 sequences are MNHEY and SMNVEV (reference sequence). The CDR3 totals 17 residues. J gave up 5 bases and V 6 bases, and 10 bases lay outside the gene matches. The CDR3 reads CASRKASGRAGTGELFF. The CDR3 nucleotides are TGTGCCAGCAGGAAGGCTAGCGGGAGGGCCGGTACCGGGGAGCTGTTTTTT.

The V call is TRBV6-7, the J call TRBJ2-7, with 8 bases lining up with TRBD1. TRBV6-7 is an ORF for which the function is uncertain. The CDR3 runs to 14 residues. J was trimmed by 3 bases and V by 3 bases; bases with no gene match: 4. CDR3 sequence: CASSYGDRYYEQYF. In DNA form, the CDR3 reads TGTGCCAGCAGTTATGGGGACAGGTACTACGAGCAGTACTTC.

This clone was seen more than once but under ten times. DNA of the CDR3: TGTGCCAGCAGCCAAGATATACGGCAATCGGAGTATGGCTACACCTTC. Translation: CASSQDIRQSEYGYTF. The chain combines TRBV4-2 with TRBJ1-2; D gene ambiguous. V gave up 0 bases and J gave up 5 bases, with 16 bases separating them. Germline V gene sequence: CDR1 LGHNA, CDR2 YNFKEQ. This CDR3 has 16 amino acids.

The genes are TRBV5-1 and TRBJ2-2; D might be TRBD2 (5 bases). This CDR3 has 15 amino acids. Trimming cost V 4 bases and J 5 bases, with 15 bases left between them. Germline loops: CDR1 SGHRS, CDR2 YFSETQ. The CDR3 DNA follows: TGCGCCAGCAGCGAGTCGGGGAAAGGGACCGGGGAGCTGTTTTTT. It translates to CASSESGKGTGELFF. Full variable domain (remainder filled in from reference TRBV5-1 and TRBJ2-2): KAGVTQTPRYLIKTRGQQVTLSCSPISGHRSVSWYQQTPGQGLQFLFEYFSETQRNKGNFPGRFSGRQFSNSRSEMNVSTLELGDSALYLCASSESGKGTGELFFGEGSRLTVL.

The chain employs TRBV4-3 and TRBJ1-1; 8 bases are a match to TRBD1. Per germline, CDR1 LGHNA and CDR2 YSLEER. Trimming cost V 4 bases and J 4 bases; bases outside gene matches: 11. This CDR3 is 16 amino acids long. Here the CDR3 DNA reads TGCGCCAGCAGCCTATCACGACAGGGGTGGAGCACTGAAGCTTTCTTT. Amino acids: CASSLSRQGWSTEAFF.